The present TCR beta chain was sequenced within a study of CD8 T cells in ankylosing spondylitis. This clonotype appeared a few times. The CDR3 runs 16 residues. Trimming took 4 bases from V and 4 from J; bases not matched to a gene: 13. One entry per CDR3 protein, called by TCRdb with MiXCR from the 5' RACE reads. The sample contains about 240,000 distinct CDR3 sequences, around 10% of which appear only once. The chain recombines TRBV12-3 or TRBV12-4 with TRBJ2-7, with 7 bases aligning to TRBD1. The source of this sequence is a male donor with ankylosing spondylitis or in good health (not recorded which). The specimen was blood, either unsorted or a sorted T cell fraction (not recorded which). CDR3 amino acids: CASSYGTVQFIYEQYF. CDR3 coding DNA: TGTGCCAGCAGTTACGGGACAGTTCAGTTCATTTACGAGCAGTACTTC.